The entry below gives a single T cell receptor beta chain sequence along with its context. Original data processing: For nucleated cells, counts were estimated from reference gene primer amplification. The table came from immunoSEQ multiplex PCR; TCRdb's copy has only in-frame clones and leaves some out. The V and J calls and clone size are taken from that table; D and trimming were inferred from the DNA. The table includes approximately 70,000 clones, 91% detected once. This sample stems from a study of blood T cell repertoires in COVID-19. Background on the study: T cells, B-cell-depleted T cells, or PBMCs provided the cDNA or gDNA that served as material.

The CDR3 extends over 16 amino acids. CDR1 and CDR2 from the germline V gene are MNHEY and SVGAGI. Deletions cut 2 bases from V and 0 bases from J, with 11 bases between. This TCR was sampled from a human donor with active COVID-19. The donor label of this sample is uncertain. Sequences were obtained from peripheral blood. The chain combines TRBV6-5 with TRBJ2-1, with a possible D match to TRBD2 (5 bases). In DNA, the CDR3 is TGTGCCAGCAGTTACCGGCTAGGGAGCTCCTACAATGAGCAGTTCTTC. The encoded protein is CASSYRLGSSYNEQFF.